These 8 T cell receptor beta chains share one sample of origin, sequenced in a study of identical twins. Each CDR3 protein is one row after TCRdb ran MiXCR on the 5' RACE reads. The sample shows about 690,000 distinct CDR3 sequences, around 6% of them seen only once. Sequencing input: naive T cells sorted from blood. All receptors come from a man younger than 35 in good health.

This clonotype appeared a few times. V and J are TRBV24-1 and TRBJ2-1; 7 bases line up with TRBD1. CDR1 KGHDR and CDR2 SFDVKD come from the germline V gene. Trimming at V came to 10 bases and at J to 0 bases, leaving 2 bases not matched to a gene. The CDR3 consists of 13 residues. Written as DNA, the CDR3 is TGTGCCACTGGGGACAGCTCCTACAATGAGCAGTTCTTC. As protein: CATGDSSYNEQFF.

In its sample, this clonotype was seen a few times. The CDR3 loop is CASSAKTGGTDTQYF. The CDR3 region has the DNA TGCGCCAGCAGCGCAAAGACAGGGGGCACAGATACGCAGTATTTT. The chain has TRBV5-1 and TRBJ2-3; 8 positions match TRBD1. In germline, CDR1 is SGHRS, CDR2 YFSETQ. Trimming removed 4 bases from V and 1 base from J; junction bases left unmatched: 5. The CDR3 covers 15 residues.

This clonotype was counted a few times. The J gene is TRBJ2-6, the V gene TRBV3-1; 8 positions match TRBD2. Germline V gene sequence: CDR1 LGHDT, CDR2 YNNKEL (reference sequence). V lost 1 base to trimming and J lost 1 base; unmatched junction nucleotides: 12. The length of the CDR3 is 20 residues. The CDR3 spells CASSQVSVGGVGSGANVLTF. DNA for the CDR3: TGTGCCAGCAGCCAAGTTTCGGTCGGGGGGGTAGGTTCTGGGGCCAACGTCCTGACTTTC.

This clonotype was counted many times. The chain links TRBV10-3 to TRBJ2-5, with D maybe TRBD1 (6 bases). The CDR3 extends over 14 amino acids. V shed 3 bases and J shed 5 bases, with 13 bases lying between them. Germline V gives CDR1 ENHRY, CDR2 SYGVKD. The CDR3 loop reads CAISDTSGVETQYF. The CDR3 DNA reads as TGTGCCATCAGTGATACGTCAGGGGTGGAGACCCAGTACTTC.

The chain links TRBV27 to TRBJ2-3; D might be TRBD2 (5 bases). The CDR3 consists of 13 residues. The V gene lost 7 bases and the J gene lost 2 bases, with 10 bases spanning the gap. Germline CDR1 reads MNHEY; CDR2 reads SMNVEV (reference sequence). The CDR3 sequence: CASMRAITDTQYF. The CDR3 DNA sequence: TGTGCCAGCATGAGGGCGATCACAGATACGCAGTATTTT.

This clonotype was picked up many times. The V gene is TRBV10-3, the J gene TRBJ1-1; the D gene is possibly TRBD1 (5 bases). Trimming shortened V by 10 bases and J by 2 bases, and 14 bases separated the two germline ends. Looked up from germline, CDR1 is ENHRY and CDR2 is SYGVKD. The CDR3 totals 13 residues. As DNA, the CDR3 is TGTGCCACCCTTCTGGGGCCAAACACTGAAGCTTTCTTT. Amino acid sequence: CATLLGPNTEAFF.

The chain employs TRBV12-3 or TRBV12-4 and TRBJ2-1; D is tentatively TRBD1 or TRBD2 (7 bases each). Trimming shortened V by 4 bases and J by 12 bases, and 10 bases separated the two germline ends. The CDR3 consists of 11 residues. The CDR3 DNA follows: TGTGCCAGCAGTTCCAGGGGGGGGCAGTTCTTC. Encoded protein: CASSSRGGQFF.

This clonotype showed up many times. Germline is not matched at one junction end, which may reflect a read error. This chain joins TRBV29-1 and TRBJ2-7, with 8 bases identical to TRBD1. Germline V gene lookup returns CDR1 SQVTM and CDR2 ANQGSEA. This CDR3 comprises 15 residues. CDR3 coding DNA: TGCAGCGTTGAAGTCTCCGGGACAGGTTCCTCCGAGCAGTACTTC. Its protein product is CSVEVSGTGSSEQYF.